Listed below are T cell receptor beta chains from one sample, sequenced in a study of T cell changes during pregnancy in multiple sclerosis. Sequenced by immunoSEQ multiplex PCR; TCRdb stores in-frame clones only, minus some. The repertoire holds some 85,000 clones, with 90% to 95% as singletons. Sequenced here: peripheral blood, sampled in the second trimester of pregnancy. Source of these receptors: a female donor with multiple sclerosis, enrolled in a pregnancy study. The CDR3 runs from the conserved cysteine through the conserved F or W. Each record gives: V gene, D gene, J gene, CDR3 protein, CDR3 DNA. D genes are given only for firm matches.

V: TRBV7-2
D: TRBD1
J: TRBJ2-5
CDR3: CASSLGQAFKETQYF
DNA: TGTGCCAGCAGCTTGGGACAGGCTTTTAAGGAGACCCAGTACTTC

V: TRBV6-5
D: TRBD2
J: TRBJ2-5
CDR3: CASSYGLAGQETQYF
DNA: TGTGCCAGCAGTTATGGACTAGCGGGACAAGAGACCCAGTACTTC

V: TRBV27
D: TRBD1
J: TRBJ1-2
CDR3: CASSWRTGDNGYTF
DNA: TGTGCCAGCAGCTGGAGAACAGGGGATAATGGCTACACCTTC

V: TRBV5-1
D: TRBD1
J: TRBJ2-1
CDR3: CASSLGTGYNEQFF
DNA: TGCGCCAGCAGCTTGGGGACAGGTTACAATGAGCAGTTCTTC

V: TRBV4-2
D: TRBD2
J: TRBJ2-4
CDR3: CASSQDGVDVREGLAKNIQYF
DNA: TGTGCCAGCAGCCAAGATGGGGTCGACGTGCGGGAGGGCCTAGCCAAAAACATTCAGTACTTC

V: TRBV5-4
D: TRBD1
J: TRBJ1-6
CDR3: CASSLVPGGDSPLHF
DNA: TGTGCCAGCAGCTTGGTTCCAGGGGGTGATTCACCCCTCCACTTT

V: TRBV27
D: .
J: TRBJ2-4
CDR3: CASRFHRDNIQYF
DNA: TGTGCCAGCAGATTCCACAGGGATAACATTCAGTACTTC

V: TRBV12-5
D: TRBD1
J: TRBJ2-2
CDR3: CASRTGNTGELFF
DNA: TGTGCTAGCAGGACAGGCAACACCGGGGAGCTGTTTTTT

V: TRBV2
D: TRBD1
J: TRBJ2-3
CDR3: CASSDRGSYTDTQYF
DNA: TGTGCCAGCAGCGACAGGGGGTCCTACACAGATACGCAGTATTTT

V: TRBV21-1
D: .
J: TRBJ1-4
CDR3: CASSKATGGQGKIPEKLFF
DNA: TGTGCCAGCAGCAAAGCCACCGGAGGACAGGGAAAAATCCCCGAAAAACTGTTTTTT